This record covers a single TCR beta chain. Its antigen is unidentified. The sample originates from a study of beta chain features in type 1 diabetes. Study-level points and caveats: Researchers report that Type 1 diabetes patients had moderately but significantly shorter TCRB CDR3s across all four CD4+ subsets.

This CDR3 comprises 16 residues. With V trimmed by 1 base and J by 7 bases, 10 bases remained unmatched. CDR1 and CDR2 from the germline V gene are SEHNR and FQNEAQ (reference sequence). Investigators reverse transcribed all isolated RNA, so they sequenced expressed TCRB transcripts. Data came from immunoSEQ multiplex PCR; TCRdb stores just in-frame clones and leaves some out. The sample has about 14,000 clones, approximately 68% seen once. Source material: stem cell memory CD4+ T cells from blood. The chain recombines TRBV7-9 with TRBJ1-5, with 7 bases matching TRBD1. The receptor was derived from a woman aged 18-35 years with type 1 diabetes. CDR3 nucleotides: TGTGCCAGCAGCTTAGGGTACGACAGGGCGATCCAGCCCCAGCATTTT. Translated, it gives CASSLGYDRAIQPQHF.